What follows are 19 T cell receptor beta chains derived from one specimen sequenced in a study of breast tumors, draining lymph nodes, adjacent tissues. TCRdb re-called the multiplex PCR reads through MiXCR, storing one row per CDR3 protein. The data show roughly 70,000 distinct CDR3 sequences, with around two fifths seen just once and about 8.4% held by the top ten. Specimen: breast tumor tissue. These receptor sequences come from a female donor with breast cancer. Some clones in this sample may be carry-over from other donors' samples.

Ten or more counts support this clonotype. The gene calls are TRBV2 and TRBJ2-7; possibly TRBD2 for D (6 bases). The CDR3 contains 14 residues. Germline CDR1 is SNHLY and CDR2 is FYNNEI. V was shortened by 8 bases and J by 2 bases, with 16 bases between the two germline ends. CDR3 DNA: TGTGCCAGCCGGGAAGCTGGACTAACCTACGAGCAGTACTTC. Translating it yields CASREAGLTYEQYF.

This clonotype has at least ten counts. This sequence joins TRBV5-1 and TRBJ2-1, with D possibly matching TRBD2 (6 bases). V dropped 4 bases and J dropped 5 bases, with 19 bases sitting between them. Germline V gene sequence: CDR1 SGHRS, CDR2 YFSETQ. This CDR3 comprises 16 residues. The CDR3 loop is CASSETGLRIHNEQFF. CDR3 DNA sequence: TGCGCCAGCAGCGAGACGGGACTCAGGATCCACAATGAGCAGTTCTTC.

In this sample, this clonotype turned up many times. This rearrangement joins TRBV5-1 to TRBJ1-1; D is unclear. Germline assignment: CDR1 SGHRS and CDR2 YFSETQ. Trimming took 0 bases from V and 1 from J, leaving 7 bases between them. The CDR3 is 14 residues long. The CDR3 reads CASSLAQANTEAFF. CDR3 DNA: TGCGCCAGCAGCTTGGCTCAGGCGAACACTGAAGCTTTCTTT.

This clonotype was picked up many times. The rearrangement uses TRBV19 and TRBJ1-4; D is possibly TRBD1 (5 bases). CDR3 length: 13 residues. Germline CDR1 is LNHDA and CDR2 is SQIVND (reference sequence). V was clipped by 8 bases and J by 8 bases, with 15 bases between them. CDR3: CASSGTATEKLFF. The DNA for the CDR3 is TGTGCCAGTTCCGGGACGGCGACAGAAAAACTGTTTTTT.

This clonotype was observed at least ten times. CDR3 sequence: CATLETDSGRETQYF. The CDR3 coding sequence is TGTGCCACCCTGGAGACGGACTCAGGACGGGAGACCCAGTACTTC. The chain combines TRBV7-3 with TRBJ2-5, with D maybe TRBD2 (5 bases). Trimming cost V 10 bases and J 5 bases, with 23 bases left between them. CDR1 and CDR2 (germline): SGHTA, FQGTGA. The CDR3 runs 15 residues.

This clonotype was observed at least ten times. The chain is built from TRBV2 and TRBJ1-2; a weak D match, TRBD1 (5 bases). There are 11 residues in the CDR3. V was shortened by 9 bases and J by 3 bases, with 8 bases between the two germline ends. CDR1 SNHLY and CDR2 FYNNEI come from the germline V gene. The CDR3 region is CARETDYGYTF. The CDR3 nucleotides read TGTGCCAGAGAGACAGACTATGGCTACACCTTC. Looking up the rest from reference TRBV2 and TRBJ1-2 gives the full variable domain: EPEVTQTPSHQVTQMGQEVILRCVPISNHLYFYWYRQILGQKVEFLVSFYNNEISEKSEIFDDQFSVERPDGSNFTLKIRSTKLEDSAMYFCARETDYGYTFGSGTRLTVV.

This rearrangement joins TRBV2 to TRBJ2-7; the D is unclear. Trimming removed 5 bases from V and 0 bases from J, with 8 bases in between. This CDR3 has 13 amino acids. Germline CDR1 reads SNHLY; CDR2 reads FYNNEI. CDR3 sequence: CASSRILSYEQYF. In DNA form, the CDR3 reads TGTGCCAGCAGTAGGATCCTCTCCTACGAGCAGTACTTC.

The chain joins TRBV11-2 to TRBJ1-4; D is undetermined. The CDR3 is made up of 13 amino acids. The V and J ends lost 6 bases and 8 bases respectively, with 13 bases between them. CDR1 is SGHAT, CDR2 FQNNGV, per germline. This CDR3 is CASRHSGREKLFF. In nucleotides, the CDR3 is TGTGCCAGCAGACATAGCGGGAGGGAAAAACTGTTTTTT.

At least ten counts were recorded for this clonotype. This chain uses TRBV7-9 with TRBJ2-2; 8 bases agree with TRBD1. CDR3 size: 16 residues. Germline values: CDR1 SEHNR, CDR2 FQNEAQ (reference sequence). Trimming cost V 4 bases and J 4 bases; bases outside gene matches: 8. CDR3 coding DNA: TGTGCCAGCAGCTCCGGACAGGGAGTTGTCACCGGGGAGCTGTTTTTT. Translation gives CASSSGQGVVTGELFF.

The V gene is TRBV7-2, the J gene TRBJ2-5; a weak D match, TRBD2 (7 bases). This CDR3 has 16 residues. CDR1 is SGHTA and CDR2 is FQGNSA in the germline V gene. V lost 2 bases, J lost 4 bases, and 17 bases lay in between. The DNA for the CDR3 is TGTGCCAGCAGCTTAACGTCTAGCGGACAGAGAGAGACCCAGTACTTC. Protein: CASSLTSSGQRETQYF.

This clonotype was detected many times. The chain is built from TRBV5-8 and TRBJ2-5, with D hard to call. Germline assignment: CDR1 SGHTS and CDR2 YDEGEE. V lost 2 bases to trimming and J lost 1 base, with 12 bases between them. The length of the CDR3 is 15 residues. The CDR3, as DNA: TGTGCCAGCAGCTTCTCGTCCACCGCCCAAGAGACCCAGTACTTC. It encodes CASSFSSTAQETQYF. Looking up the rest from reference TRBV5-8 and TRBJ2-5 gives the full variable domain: EAGVTQSPTHLIKTRGQQATLRCSPISGHTSVYWYQQALGLGLQFLLWYDEGEERNRGNFPPRFSGRQFPNYSSELNVNALELEDSALYLCASSFSSTAQETQYFGPGTRLLVL.

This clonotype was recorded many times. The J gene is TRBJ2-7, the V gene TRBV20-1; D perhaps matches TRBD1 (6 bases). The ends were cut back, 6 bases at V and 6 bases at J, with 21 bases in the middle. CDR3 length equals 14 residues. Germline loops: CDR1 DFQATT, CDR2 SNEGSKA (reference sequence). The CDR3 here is CSAEVGASFVEQYF. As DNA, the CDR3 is TGCAGTGCCGAGGTGGGGGCGAGCTTTGTCGAGCAGTACTTC.

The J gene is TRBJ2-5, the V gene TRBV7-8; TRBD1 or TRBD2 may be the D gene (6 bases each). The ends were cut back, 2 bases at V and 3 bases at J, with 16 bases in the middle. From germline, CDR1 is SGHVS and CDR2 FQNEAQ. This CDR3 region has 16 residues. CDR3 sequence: CASSLIKGGTEETQYF. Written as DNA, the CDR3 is TGTGCCAGCAGCTTAATCAAGGGGGGAACTGAAGAGACCCAGTACTTC.

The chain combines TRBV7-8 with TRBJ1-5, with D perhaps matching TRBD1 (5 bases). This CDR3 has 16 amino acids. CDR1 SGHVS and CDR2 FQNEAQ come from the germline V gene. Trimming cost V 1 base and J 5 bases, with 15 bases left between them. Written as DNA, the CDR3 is TGTGCCAGCAGCTTAGTTGGGGGGTTCTCCGATCAGCCCCAGCATTTT. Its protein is CASSLVGGFSDQPQHF.

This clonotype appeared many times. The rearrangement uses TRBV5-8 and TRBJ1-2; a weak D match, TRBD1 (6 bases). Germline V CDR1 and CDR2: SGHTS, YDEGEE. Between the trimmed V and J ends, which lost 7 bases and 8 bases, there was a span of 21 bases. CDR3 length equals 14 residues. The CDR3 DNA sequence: TGTGCCAGCCGCCAGGTCGGGGGCGCATGGGGCTACACCTTC. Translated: CASRQVGGAWGYTF.

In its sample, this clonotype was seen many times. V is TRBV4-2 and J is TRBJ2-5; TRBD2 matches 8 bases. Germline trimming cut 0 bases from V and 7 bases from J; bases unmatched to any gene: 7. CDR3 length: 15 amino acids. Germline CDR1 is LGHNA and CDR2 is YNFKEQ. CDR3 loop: CASSQETREAGTQYF. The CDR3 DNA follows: TGTGCCAGCAGCCAAGAGACGCGGGAGGCGGGGACCCAGTACTTC.

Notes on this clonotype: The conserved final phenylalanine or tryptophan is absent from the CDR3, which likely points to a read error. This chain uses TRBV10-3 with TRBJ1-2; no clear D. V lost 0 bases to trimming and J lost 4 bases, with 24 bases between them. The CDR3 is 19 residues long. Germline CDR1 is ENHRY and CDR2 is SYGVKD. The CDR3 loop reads CAISESGPTRRALLYGYTL. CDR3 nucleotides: TGTGCCATCAGTGAGTCTGGCCCAACACGCCGGGCCCTCCTCTATGGCTACACCCTC.

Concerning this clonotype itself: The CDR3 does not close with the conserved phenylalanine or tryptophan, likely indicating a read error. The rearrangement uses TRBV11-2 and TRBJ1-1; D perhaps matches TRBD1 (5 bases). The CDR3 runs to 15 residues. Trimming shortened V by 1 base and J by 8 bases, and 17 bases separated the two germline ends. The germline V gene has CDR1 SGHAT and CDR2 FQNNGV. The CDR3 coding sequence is TGTGCCAGCAGCTTAGTGGAAGGGGTAAAGAGGGAAGCTTTCCTT. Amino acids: CASSLVEGVKREAFL.

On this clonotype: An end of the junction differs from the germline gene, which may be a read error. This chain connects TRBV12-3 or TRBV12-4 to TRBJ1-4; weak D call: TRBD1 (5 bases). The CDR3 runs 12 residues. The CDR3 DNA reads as TGTACCAGCAGGGATCAAAATGAAAAACTGTTTTTT. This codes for CTSRDQNEKLFF.